Listed here are 22 T cell receptor beta chains from one sample, sequenced in a study of blood T cell repertoires in COVID-19. Clones were read by immunoSEQ multiplex PCR, and TCRdb kept only the in-frame ones, dropping some. The sample carries around 210,000 clones, almost 90% recorded once. The sequenced material came from peripheral blood. All receptors come from a man in his late teens or twenties with active or convalescent COVID-19.

V is TRBV25-1 and J is TRBJ2-2, with D perhaps TRBD2 (5 bases). Trimming cost V 4 bases and J 6 bases, with 9 bases left between them. The V gene's germline CDR1 is MGHDK and CDR2 SYGVNS. The CDR3 runs to 13 residues. The chain's CDR3 is CASSGPSSGELFF. The CDR3 nucleotides are TGTGCCAGCAGTGGCCCTAGCTCCGGGGAGCTGTTTTTT.

The V gene is TRBV28, the J gene TRBJ1-1; TRBD1 is a possible D gene (5 bases). Germline values: CDR1 MDHEN, CDR2 SYDVKM. This CDR3 has 15 residues. Trimming cost V 5 bases and J 3 bases, with 16 bases left between them. CDR3 nucleotides: TGTGCCAGCAGTCCCGGGTCCACGGGGGACACTGAAGCTTTCTTT. Its translation: CASSPGSTGDTEAFF.

The CDR3, as DNA: TGTGCCAGCAGTGCGGCAGGGGGCAATCAGCCCCAGCATTTT. Protein: CASSAAGGNQPQHF. This rearrangement joins TRBV6-4 to TRBJ1-5; possibly TRBD1 for D (6 bases). V was cut by 4 bases and J by 2 bases, with 9 bases left in between. Per germline, CDR1 MRHNA and CDR2 SNTAGT. The CDR3 has 14 amino acids.

The chain has TRBV3-1 (or the pseudogene TRBV3-2) and TRBJ2-2, with D hard to call. Trimming stripped 1 base from V and 8 bases from J, with 14 bases between. Per the germline V gene, CDR1 is LGHDT and CDR2 is YNNKEL (reference sequence). The CDR3 covers 15 residues. CDR3 protein: CASSQVGSFSGELFF. The CDR3 DNA reads TGTGCCAGCAGCCAAGTGGGCTCCTTTTCTGGGGAGCTGTTTTTT.

The rearrangement joins TRBV24-1 to TRBJ2-1; D remains ambiguous. Germline V gene data show CDR1 as KGHDR and CDR2 as SFDVKD. The CDR3 is 13 amino acids. Trimming left V 0 bases short and J 8 bases short, with 7 bases between. The CDR3 coding sequence is TGTGCCACCAGTGATTTGTCTAGTGATGAGCAGTTCTTC. Its translation is CATSDLSSDEQFF.

The chain couples TRBV5-1 to TRBJ2-1; 9 bases are a match to TRBD1. CDR1 and CDR2 from the germline V gene are SGHRS and YFSETQ. V lost 3 bases and J lost 8; bases outside the gene matches: 9. The CDR3 runs 15 residues. The CDR3 DNA sequence: TGCGCCAGCAGCTCTCGGCCGGGACAGGGCGATGAGCAGTTCTTC. Its translation is CASSSRPGQGDEQFF.

The rearrangement joins TRBV30 to TRBJ1-1; TRBD1 aligns across 9 bases. This CDR3 region has 14 residues. Germline V gene lookup returns CDR1 GTSNPN and CDR2 SVGIG (reference sequence). The trim removed 2 bases at V and 6 bases at J, leaving 7 bases unmatched. CDR3 sequence reads: CAWSFGQGISEAFF. In DNA, the CDR3 is TGTGCCTGGAGTTTTGGACAGGGGATCTCTGAAGCTTTCTTT.

The rearrangement joins TRBV3-1 (or the pseudogene TRBV3-2) to TRBJ2-2; TRBD1 matches 7 bases. In germline, CDR1 is LGHDT, CDR2 YNNKEL (reference sequence). The trim removed 6 bases at V and 4 bases at J, leaving 5 bases unmatched. The CDR3 totals 14 residues. As DNA, the CDR3 is TGTGCCAGCAGACAGGGGAAAAGCACCGGGGAGCTGTTTTTT. It is translated as CASRQGKSTGELFF.

J is TRBJ2-3 and V is TRBV28; no reliable D call. The CDR3 totals 12 residues. Germline CDR1 MDHEN, CDR2 SYDVKM. Trimming cost V 6 bases and J 4 bases, with 8 bases left between them. The CDR3 loop reads CASSPPADTQYF. CDR3 bases: TGTGCCAGCAGCCCTCCTGCAGATACGCAGTATTTT.

DNA for the CDR3: TGTGCCAGTAGTACCCAGGGACAGGGGTTGGTGCCCCAGCATTTT. As protein: CASSTQGQGLVPQHF. The gene calls are TRBV19 and TRBJ1-5, with TRBD1 identical over 10 bases. Germline V gene data show CDR1 as LNHDA and CDR2 as SQIVND (reference sequence). The CDR3 consists of 15 residues. V lost 4 bases to trimming and J lost 9 bases; unmatched junction nucleotides: 9.

J is TRBJ2-1 and V is TRBV4-1; D gene uncertain. Germline-derived CDR1 and CDR2 are MGHRA and YSYEKL. V was shortened by 1 base and J by 10 bases, with 14 bases between the two germline ends. The CDR3 totals 14 residues. The CDR3 region has the DNA TGCGCCAGCAGCCAAGGAAGCGCCGCTGGGGAGCAGTTCTTC. It specifies CASSQGSAAGEQFF.

V gene TRBV4-2 combines with J gene TRBJ2-7; 7 nucleotides align to TRBD2. J was trimmed by 11 bases and V by 1 base; bases with no gene match: 14. The CDR3 sequence is 15 residues long. Looked up from germline, CDR1 is LGHNA and CDR2 is YNFKEQ. CDR3 residues: CASSQVVQRGVFEYF. CDR3 sequence (DNA): TGTGCCAGCAGCCAAGTTGTCCAGCGGGGAGTTTTTGAGTACTTC.

The chain is built from TRBV10-1 and TRBJ2-7, with 12 nucleotides matching TRBD2. Trimming cost V 6 bases and J 2 bases; bases outside gene matches: 5. This CDR3 region has 15 residues. Germline V gene lookup returns CDR1 WNHNN and CDR2 SYGVQD (reference sequence). This chain's CDR3 is CASSRLAGEAYEQYF. The CDR3 DNA sequence: TGCGCCAGCAGCCGACTAGCGGGAGAGGCCTACGAGCAGTACTTC.

In this sample, this clone turned up many times. This rearrangement joins TRBV2 to TRBJ2-7; possibly TRBD1 for D (6 bases). The CDR3 runs 14 residues. CDR1 SNHLY and CDR2 FYNNEI come from the germline V gene. V dropped 6 bases and J dropped 1 base, with 13 bases sitting between them. In DNA, the CDR3 is TGTGCCAGCAGAGTAGACAGGACGTCCTACGAGCAGTACTTC. It codes for CASRVDRTSYEQYF.

The chain joins TRBV7-9 to TRBJ2-5; 12 bases align to TRBD1. V lost 3 bases, J lost 5 bases, and 7 bases stayed unmatched. The CDR3 runs to 16 residues. CDR1 and CDR2 (germline): SEHNR, FQNEAQ (reference sequence). Here the CDR3 DNA reads TGTGCCAGCAGCTTCGTTCCGGGACAGGGGGCCGAGACCCAGTACTTC. Encoded protein: CASSFVPGQGAETQYF.

The CDR3 reads CTENQPQHF. The DNA of the CDR3 is TGCACAGAAAATCAGCCCCAGCATTTT. The chain is built from TRBV20-1 and TRBJ1-5; the D is unclear. This CDR3 contains 9 residues. From germline, CDR1 is DFQATT and CDR2 SNEGSKA (reference sequence).

The V gene is TRBV30, the J gene TRBJ2-7; D possibly corresponds to TRBD2 (6 bases). Germline CDR1 reads GTSNPN; CDR2 reads SVGIG (reference sequence). CDR3 length: 14 amino acids. The ends were cut back, 3 bases at V and 3 bases at J, with 15 bases in the middle. Here the CDR3 DNA reads TGTGCCTGGAGGACAGCGGGCGCCTTCTACGAGCAGTACTTC. The encoded protein is CAWRTAGAFYEQYF.

The chain carries TRBV19 and TRBJ1-1; D is ambiguous. This CDR3 contains 14 residues. Trimming took 3 bases from V and 5 from J, leaving 13 bases between them. CDR1 and CDR2 (germline): LNHDA, SQIVND (reference sequence). This chain's CDR3 is CASSIRVLATEAFF. CDR3 nucleotide sequence: TGTGCCAGTAGTATTCGGGTACTAGCTACTGAAGCTTTCTTT.

The chain joins TRBV28 to TRBJ2-3; maybe TRBD2 (7 bases). V lost 8 bases to trimming and J lost 4 bases, with 22 bases between them. The V gene's germline CDR1 is MDHEN and CDR2 SYDVKM. This CDR3 has 16 residues. The CDR3 is CASYPPDGGRPDTQYF. CDR3 coding DNA: TGTGCCAGCTATCCTCCCGACGGGGGGCGCCCAGATACGCAGTATTTT.

The chain couples TRBV5-4 to TRBJ2-5; TRBD2 matches at 11 bases. The trim removed 2 bases at V and 2 bases at J, leaving 5 bases unmatched. The CDR3 spans 16 residues. Germline V gene sequence: CDR1 SGHNT, CDR2 YYREEE (reference sequence). The CDR3 reads CASSFGLAGSQETQYF. The CDR3 nucleotides read TGTGCCAGCAGCTTCGGACTAGCGGGCTCTCAAGAGACCCAGTACTTC.

This chain uses TRBV12-3 or TRBV12-4 with TRBJ1-4; maybe TRBD1 (6 bases). This CDR3 is 13 amino acids long. V was trimmed by 7 bases and J by 7 bases, leaving 13 bases between them. The CDR3 region is CASKGGGLEKLFF. The CDR3 nucleotides are TGTGCCAGCAAGGGGGGAGGGCTTGAAAAACTGTTTTTT.

CDR3 bases: TGTGCCACCAGCAAGAACGACAGGGTACAAGAGACCCAGTACTTC. This sequence encodes CATSKNDRVQETQYF. The rearrangement links TRBV15 to TRBJ2-5; 7 bases align to TRBD1. The CDR3 totals 15 residues. Germline loops: CDR1 LNHNV, CDR2 YYDKDF (reference sequence). V dropped 4 bases and J dropped 2; count of bases not matched to a gene: 7. The full variable domain, with the rest looked up from reference TRBV15 and TRBJ2-5, is DAMVIQNPRYQVTQFGKPVTLSCSQTLNHNVMYWYQQKSSQAPKLLFHYYDKDFNNEADTPDNFQSRRPNTSFCFLDIRSPGLGDTAMYLCATSKNDRVQETQYFGPGTRLLVL.